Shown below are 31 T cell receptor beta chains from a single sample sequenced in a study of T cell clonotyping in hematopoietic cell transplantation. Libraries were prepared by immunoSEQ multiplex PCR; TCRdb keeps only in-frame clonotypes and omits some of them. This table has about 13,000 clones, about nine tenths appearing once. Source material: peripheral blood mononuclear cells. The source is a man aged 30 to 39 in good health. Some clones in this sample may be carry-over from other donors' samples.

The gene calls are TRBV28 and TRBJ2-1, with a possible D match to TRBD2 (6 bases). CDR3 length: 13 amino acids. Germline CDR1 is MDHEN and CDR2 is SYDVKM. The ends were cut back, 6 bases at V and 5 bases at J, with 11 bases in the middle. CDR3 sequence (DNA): TGTGCCAGCAGCCCCACGGGGGACAATGAGCAGTTCTTC. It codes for CASSPTGDNEQFF.

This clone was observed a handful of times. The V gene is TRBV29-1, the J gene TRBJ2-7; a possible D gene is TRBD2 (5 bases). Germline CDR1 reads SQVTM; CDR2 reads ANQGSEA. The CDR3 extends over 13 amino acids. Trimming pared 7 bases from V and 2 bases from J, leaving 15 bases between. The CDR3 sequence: CSAAWGEAYEQYF. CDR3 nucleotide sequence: TGCAGCGCTGCTTGGGGAGAAGCCTACGAGCAGTACTTC.

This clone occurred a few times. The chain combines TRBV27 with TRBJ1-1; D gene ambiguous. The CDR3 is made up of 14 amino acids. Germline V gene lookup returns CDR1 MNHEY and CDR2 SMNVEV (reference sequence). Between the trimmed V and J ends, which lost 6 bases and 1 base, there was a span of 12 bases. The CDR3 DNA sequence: TGTGCCAGCAGCCTCCCACCCCCGAACACTGAAGCTTTCTTT. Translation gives CASSLPPPNTEAFF.

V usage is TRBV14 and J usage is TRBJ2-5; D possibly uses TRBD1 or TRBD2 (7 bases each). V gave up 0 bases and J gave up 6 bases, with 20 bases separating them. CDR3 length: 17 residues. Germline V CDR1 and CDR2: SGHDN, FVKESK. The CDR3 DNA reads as TGTGCCAGCAGCCAAGACAGGGGGAGGGGGCTAGGGAAGACCCAGTACTTC. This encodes CASSQDRGRGLGKTQYF. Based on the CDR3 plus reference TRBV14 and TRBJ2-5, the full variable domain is EAGVTQFPSHSVIEKGQTVTLRCDPISGHDNLYWYRRVMGKEIKFLLHFVKESKQDESGMPNNRFLAERTGGTYSTLKVQPAELEDSGVYFCASSQDRGRGLGKTQYFGPGTRLLVL.

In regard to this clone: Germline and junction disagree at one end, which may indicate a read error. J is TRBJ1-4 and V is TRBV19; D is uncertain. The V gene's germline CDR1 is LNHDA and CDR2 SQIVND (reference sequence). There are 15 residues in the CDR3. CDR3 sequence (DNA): TGTGCCAATAGTATACTCGGGGCAACTAATGAAAAACTGTTTTTT. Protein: CANSILGATNEKLFF.

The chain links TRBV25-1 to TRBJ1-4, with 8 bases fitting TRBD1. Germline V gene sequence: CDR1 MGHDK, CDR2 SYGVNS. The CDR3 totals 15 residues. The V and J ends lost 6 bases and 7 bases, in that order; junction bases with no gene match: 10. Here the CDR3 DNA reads TGTGCCAGCAGCACATCGCAGGGGGCAGGTGAAAAACTGTTTTTT. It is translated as CASSTSQGAGEKLFF. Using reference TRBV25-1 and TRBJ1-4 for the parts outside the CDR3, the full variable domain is EADIYQTPRYLVIGTGKKITLECSQTMGHDKMYWYQQDPGMELHLIHYSYGVNSTEKGDLSSESTVSRIRTEHFPLTLESARPSHTSQYLCASSTSQGAGEKLFFGSGTQLSVL.

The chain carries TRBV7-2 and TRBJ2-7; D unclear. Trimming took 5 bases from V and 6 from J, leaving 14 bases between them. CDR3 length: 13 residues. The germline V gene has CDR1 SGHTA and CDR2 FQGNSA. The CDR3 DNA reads TGTGCCAGCAGCCCTTTACTCATCTCCGAGCAGTACTTC. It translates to CASSPLLISEQYF.

The CDR3 here is CASRTSGSDEQFF. The CDR3 DNA sequence: TGTGCCAGCAGAACTAGCGGGAGCGATGAGCAGTTCTTC. The chain combines TRBV6-5 with TRBJ2-1; 11 bases fit TRBD2. Unmatched junction bases numbered 3, after V lost 6 bases and J lost 8 bases. Germline CDR1 MNHEY, CDR2 SVGAGI. The CDR3 contains 13 residues.

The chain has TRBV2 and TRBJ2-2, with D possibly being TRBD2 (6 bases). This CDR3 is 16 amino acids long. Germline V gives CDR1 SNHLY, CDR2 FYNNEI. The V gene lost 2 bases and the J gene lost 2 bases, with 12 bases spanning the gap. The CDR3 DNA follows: TGTGCCAGCAGTGAACCGGGACTTACAAACACCGGGGAGCTGTTTTTT. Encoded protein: CASSEPGLTNTGELFF. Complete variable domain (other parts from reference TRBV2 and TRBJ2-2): EPEVTQTPSHQVTQMGQEVILRCVPISNHLYFYWYRQILGQKVEFLVSFYNNEISEKSEIFDDQFSVERPDGSNFTLKIRSTKLEDSAMYFCASSEPGLTNTGELFFGEGSRLTVL.

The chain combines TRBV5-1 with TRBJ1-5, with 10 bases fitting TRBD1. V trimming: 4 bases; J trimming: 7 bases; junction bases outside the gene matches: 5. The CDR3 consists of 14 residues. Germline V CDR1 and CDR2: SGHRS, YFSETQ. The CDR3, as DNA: TGCGCCAGCAGCCCGGACAGGGGGTCACAGCCCCAGCATTTT. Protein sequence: CASSPDRGSQPQHF.

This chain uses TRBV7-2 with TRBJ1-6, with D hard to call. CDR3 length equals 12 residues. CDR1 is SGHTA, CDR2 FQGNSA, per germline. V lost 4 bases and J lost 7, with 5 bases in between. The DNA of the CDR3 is TGTGCCAGCAGCTCTAGGAATTCACCCCTCCACTTT. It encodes CASSSRNSPLHF.

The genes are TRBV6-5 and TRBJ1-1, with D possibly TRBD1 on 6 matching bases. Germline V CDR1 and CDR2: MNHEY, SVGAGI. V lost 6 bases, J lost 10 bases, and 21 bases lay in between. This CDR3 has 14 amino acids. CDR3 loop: CASRGEKRTARAFF. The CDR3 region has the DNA TGTGCCAGCAGAGGGGAGAAAAGGACAGCGCGAGCTTTCTTT.

This CDR3 reads CASSLGQSNIQYF. CDR3 nucleotide sequence: TGTGCCAGCAGCCTCGGACAGTCAAACATTCAGTACTTC. The chain is built from TRBV14 and TRBJ2-4; perhaps TRBD1 as D (6 bases). Germline CDR1 reads SGHDN; CDR2 reads FVKESK. Between the trimmed V and J ends, which lost 4 bases and 6 bases, there was a span of 10 bases. The CDR3 extends over 13 amino acids.

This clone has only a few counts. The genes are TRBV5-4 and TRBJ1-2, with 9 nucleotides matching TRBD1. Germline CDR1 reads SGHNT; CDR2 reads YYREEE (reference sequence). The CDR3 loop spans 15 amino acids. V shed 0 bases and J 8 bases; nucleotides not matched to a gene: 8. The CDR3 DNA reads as TGTGCCAGCAGCTTGGACGCCGGGACAGGGCGGGGCTACACCTTC. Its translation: CASSLDAGTGRGYTF. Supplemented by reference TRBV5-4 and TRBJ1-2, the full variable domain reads ETGVTQSPTHLIKTRGQQVTLRCSSQSGHNTVSWYQQALGQGPQFIFQYYREEENGRGNFPPRFSGLQFPNYSSELNVNALELDDSALYLCASSLDAGTGRGYTFGSGTRLTVV.

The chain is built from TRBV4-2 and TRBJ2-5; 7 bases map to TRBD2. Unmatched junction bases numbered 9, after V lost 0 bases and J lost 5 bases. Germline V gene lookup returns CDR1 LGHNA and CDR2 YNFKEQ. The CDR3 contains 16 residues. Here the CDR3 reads CASSQDLAGAEETQYF. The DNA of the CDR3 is TGTGCCAGCAGCCAAGATTTGGCGGGAGCGGAGGAGACCCAGTACTTC.

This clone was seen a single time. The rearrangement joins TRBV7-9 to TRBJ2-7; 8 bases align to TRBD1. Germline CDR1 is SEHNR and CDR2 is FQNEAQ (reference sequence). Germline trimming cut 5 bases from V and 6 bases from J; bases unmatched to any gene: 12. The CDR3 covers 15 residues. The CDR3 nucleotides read TGTGCCAGCAGCCCCCAGGGGGCCCTAACTCTCGAGCAGTACTTC. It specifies CASSPQGALTLEQYF.

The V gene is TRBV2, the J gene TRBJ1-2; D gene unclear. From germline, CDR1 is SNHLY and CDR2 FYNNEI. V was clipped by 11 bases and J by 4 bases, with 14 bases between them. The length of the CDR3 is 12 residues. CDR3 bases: TGTGCCGGAAGGCGGACTCTCTATGGCTACACCTTC. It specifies CAGRRTLYGYTF.

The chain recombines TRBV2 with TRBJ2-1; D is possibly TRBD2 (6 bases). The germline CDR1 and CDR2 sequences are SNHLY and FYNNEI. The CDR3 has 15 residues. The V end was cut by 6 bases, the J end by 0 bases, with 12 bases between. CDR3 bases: TGTGCCAGCAGCCCACTAGCTAACTCCTACAATGAGCAGTTCTTC. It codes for CASSPLANSYNEQFF.

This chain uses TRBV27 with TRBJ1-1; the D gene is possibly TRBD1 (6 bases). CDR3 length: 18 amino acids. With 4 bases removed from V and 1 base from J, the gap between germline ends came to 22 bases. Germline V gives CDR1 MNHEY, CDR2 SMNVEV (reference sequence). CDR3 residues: CASSSSTTGHRQNTEAFF. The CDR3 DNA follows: TGTGCCAGCAGTTCCTCTACCACGGGACACCGTCAGAACACTGAAGCTTTCTTT.

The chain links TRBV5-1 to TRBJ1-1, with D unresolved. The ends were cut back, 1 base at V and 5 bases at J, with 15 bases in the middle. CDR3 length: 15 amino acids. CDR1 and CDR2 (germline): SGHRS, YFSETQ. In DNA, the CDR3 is TGCGCCAGCAGCTTGAATACTCTAGTTAGGACTGAAGCTTTCTTT. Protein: CASSLNTLVRTEAFF. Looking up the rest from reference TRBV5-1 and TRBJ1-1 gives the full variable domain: KAGVTQTPRYLIKTRGQQVTLSCSPISGHRSVSWYQQTPGQGLQFLFEYFSETQRNKGNFPGRFSGRQFSNSRSEMNVSTLELGDSALYLCASSLNTLVRTEAFFGQGTRLTVV.

DNA of the CDR3: TGCGCCAGCAGCCCGCTCGGGGGAGACTATAATTCACCCCTCCACTTT. Translated, it gives CASSPLGGDYNSPLHF. The J gene is TRBJ1-6, the V gene TRBV5-1; tentative D call: TRBD1 (5 bases). This CDR3 has 16 amino acids. V shed 4 bases and J shed 3 bases, with 14 bases lying between them. Germline CDR1 and CDR2: SGHRS and YFSETQ.

The DNA of the CDR3 is TGTGCCAGCTCACCACCGAGCTACGAGCAGTACTTC. This encodes CASSPPSYEQYF. This rearrangement joins TRBV18 to TRBJ2-7; D is unclear. V was pared by 0 bases and J by 3 bases, with 3 bases between. Germline CDR1 is KGHSH and CDR2 is LQKENI. This CDR3 is 12 amino acids long.

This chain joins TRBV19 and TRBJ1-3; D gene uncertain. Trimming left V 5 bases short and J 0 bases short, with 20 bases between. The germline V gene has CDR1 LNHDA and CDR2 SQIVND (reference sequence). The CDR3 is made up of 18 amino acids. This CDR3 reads CASSYFLVGASSGNTIYF. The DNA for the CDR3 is TGTGCCAGTAGTTACTTCCTCGTCGGTGCCAGCTCTGGAAACACCATATATTTT.

The CDR3 protein is CASSPEAGRMNTEAFF. The CDR3 DNA follows: TGTGCCAGCAGCCCCGAGGCGGGGCGGATGAACACTGAAGCTTTCTTT. The chain carries TRBV27 and TRBJ1-1; TRBD1 might be the D (5 bases). CDR1 and CDR2 (germline): MNHEY, SMNVEV (reference sequence). Trimming removed 6 bases at V and 0 bases at J, with 17 bases between. The CDR3 is 16 amino acids.

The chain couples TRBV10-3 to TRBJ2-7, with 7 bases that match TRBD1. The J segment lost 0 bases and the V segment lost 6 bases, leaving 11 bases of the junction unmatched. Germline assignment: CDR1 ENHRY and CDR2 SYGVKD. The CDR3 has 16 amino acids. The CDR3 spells CAIRETGAVSSYEQYF. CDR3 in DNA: TGTGCCATCAGGGAAACAGGGGCCGTTAGCTCCTACGAGCAGTACTTC.

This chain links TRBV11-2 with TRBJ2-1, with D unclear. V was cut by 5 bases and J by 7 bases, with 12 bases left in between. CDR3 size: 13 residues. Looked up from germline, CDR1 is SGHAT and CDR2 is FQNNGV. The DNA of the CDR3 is TGTGCCAGCAGCCATGGCAGGATTAATGAGCAGTTCTTC. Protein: CASSHGRINEQFF. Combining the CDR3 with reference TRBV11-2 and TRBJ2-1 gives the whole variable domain EAGVAQSPRYKIIEKRQSVAFWCNPISGHATLYWYQQILGQGPKLLIQFQNNGVVDDSQLPKDRFSAERLKGVDSTLKIQPAKLEDSAVYLCASSHGRINEQFFGPGTRLTVL.

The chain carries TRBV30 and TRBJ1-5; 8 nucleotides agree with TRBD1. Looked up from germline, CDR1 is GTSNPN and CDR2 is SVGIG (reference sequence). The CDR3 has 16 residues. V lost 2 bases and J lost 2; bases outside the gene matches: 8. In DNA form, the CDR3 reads TGTGCCTGGAGTCCAGGGGGCCCCTGGGGCAATCAGCCCCAGCATTTT. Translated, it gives CAWSPGGPWGNQPQHF.

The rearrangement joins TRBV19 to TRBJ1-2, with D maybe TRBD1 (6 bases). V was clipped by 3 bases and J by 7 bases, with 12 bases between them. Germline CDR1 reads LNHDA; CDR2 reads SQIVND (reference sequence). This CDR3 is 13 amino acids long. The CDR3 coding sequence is TGTGCCAGTAGTATCGCTGACAGGTTTGGCTACACCTTC. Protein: CASSIADRFGYTF.

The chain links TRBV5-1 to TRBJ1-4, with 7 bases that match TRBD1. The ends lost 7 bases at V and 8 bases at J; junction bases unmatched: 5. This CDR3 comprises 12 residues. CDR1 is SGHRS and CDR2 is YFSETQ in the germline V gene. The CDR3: CASRDRVEKLFF. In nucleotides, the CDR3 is TGCGCCAGCCGCGACAGGGTCGAAAAACTGTTTTTT.

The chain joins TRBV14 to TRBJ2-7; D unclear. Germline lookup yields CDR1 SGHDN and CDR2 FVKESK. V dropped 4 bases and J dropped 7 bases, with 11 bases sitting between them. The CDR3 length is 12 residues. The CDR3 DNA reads TGTGCCAGCAGCCCTGCCGGGTTGGAGCAGTACTTC. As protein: CASSPAGLEQYF.

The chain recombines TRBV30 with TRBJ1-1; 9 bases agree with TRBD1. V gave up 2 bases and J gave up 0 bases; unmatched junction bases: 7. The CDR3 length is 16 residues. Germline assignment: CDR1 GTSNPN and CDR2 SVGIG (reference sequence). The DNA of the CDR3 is TGTGCCTGGAGTAGGGACAGGGTTAGCATGAACACTGAAGCTTTCTTT. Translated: CAWSRDRVSMNTEAFF.